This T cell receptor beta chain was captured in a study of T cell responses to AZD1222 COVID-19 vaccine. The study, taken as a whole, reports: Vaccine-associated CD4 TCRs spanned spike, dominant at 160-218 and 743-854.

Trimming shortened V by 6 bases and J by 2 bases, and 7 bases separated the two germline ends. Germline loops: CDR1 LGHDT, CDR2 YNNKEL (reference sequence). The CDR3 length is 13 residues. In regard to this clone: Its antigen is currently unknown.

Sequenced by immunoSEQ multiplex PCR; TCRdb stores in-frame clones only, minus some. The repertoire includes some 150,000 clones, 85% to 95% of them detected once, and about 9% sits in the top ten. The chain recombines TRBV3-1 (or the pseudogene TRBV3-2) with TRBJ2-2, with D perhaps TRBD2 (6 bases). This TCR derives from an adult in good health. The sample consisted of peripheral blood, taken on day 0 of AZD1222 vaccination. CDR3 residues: CASSSGNTGELFF. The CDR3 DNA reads TGTGCCAGCAGTAGCGGTAACACCGGGGAGCTGTTTTTT.